The rows below give T cell receptor beta chains drawn from one sample of a study of cytomegalovirus exposure and HLA in healthy donors. The repertoire was sequenced with immunoSEQ multiplex PCR; TCRdb's copy has only in-frame clones and lacks some. The sample gives about 300,000 clones, 75% to 90% of which show up once; approximately 4.3% is in the top ten. Sequenced input: PBMCs. The receptor source for this set is a middle-aged man in good health and CMV-seropositive. Each CDR3 is given with its conserved first and last residue. The D gene is left open where the match is weak. A clone size is listed for some rows: how often the clone was seen (once, few, many), or a class if it is expanded.

J: TRBJ2-5
V: TRBV11-2
size: -
D: TRBD2
CDR3: CASSWWGRDQETQYF
DNA: TGTGCCAGCAGCTGGTGGGGGAGGGACCAAGAGACCCAGTACTTC

J: TRBJ1-1
V: TRBV4-1
size: few
D: -
CDR3: CASSLSGVQNTEAFF
DNA: TGCGCCAGCAGCCTATCAGGGGTCCAGAACACTGAAGCTTTCTTT

J: TRBJ2-1
V: TRBV19
size: -
D: -
CDR3: CASSVQTSSYNEQFF
DNA: TGTGCCAGTAGTGTTCAGACAAGCTCCTACAATGAGCAGTTCTTC

J: TRBJ2-7
V: TRBV6-6
size: -
D: -
CDR3: CASSRRELWEQYF
DNA: TGTGCCAGCAGTCGCCGGGAGCTATGGGAGCAGTACTTC

J: TRBJ2-3
V: TRBV27
size: -
D: -
CDR3: CASSLGPGADTQYF
DNA: TGTGCCAGCAGTTTAGGTCCGGGGGCAGATACGCAGTATTTT

J: TRBJ2-7
V: TRBV1
size: -
D: -
CDR3: CTSSQEGNGAYEQYF
DNA: TGCACCAGCAGCCAGGAGGGGAACGGTGCCTACGAGCAGTACTTC

J: TRBJ2-7
V: TRBV6-6
size: -
D: TRBD1
CDR3: CASSSGTGSYEQYF
DNA: TGTGCCAGCAGCTCCGGGACAGGATCCTACGAGCAGTACTTC

J: TRBJ2-7
V: TRBV27
size: -
D: TRBD2
CDR3: CASGAGGPYEQYF
DNA: TGTGCCAGCGGGGCGGGAGGGCCCTACGAGCAGTACTTC

J: TRBJ2-5
V: TRBV5-1
size: -
D: TRBD2
CDR3: CASTLEGLREATQYF
DNA: TGCGCCAGCACCCTTGAGGGTTTGCGGGAGGCGACCCAGTACTTC

J: TRBJ1-5
V: TRBV7-9
size: -
D: -
CDR3: CASSREGSLNNQPQHF
DNA: TGTGCCAGCAGCCGCGAGGGCAGCCTAAACAATCAGCCCCAGCATTTT

J: TRBJ2-7
V: TRBV4-1
size: -
D: TRBD1
CDR3: CASSQGGGTGVHEQYF
DNA: TGCGCCAGCAGCCAGGGGGGTGGGACAGGGGTCCACGAGCAGTACTTC

J: TRBJ2-2
V: TRBV7-9
size: -
D: TRBD1
CDR3: CASSPGGALSGELFF
DNA: TGTGCCAGCAGCCCAGGGGGCGCATTATCCGGGGAGCTGTTTTTT

J: TRBJ2-3
V: TRBV5-6
size: -
D: -
CDR3: CASSAVGMDTQYF
DNA: TGTGCCAGCAGCGCGGTTGGTATGGATACGCAGTATTTT

J: TRBJ2-7
V: TRBV18
size: once
D: TRBD2
CDR3: CASSPLSLAGAHEQYF
DNA: TGTGCCAGCTCCCCATTATCCCTAGCGGGAGCCCACGAGCAGTACTTC

J: TRBJ1-2
V: TRBV7-8
size: -
D: -
CDR3: CASSLLGYTNYGYTF
DNA: TGTGCCAGCAGCTTATTGGGCTACACGAACTATGGCTACACCTTC

J: TRBJ2-1
V: TRBV4-3
size: -
D: -
CDR3: CASSQGYQGLDNEQFF
DNA: TGCGCCAGCAGCCAAGGTTATCAGGGGCTCGACAATGAGCAGTTCTTC

J: TRBJ1-4
V: TRBV9
size: -
D: TRBD1
CDR3: CASSLMTGDFNEKLFF
DNA: TGTGCCAGCAGCCTGATGACAGGGGACTTTAATGAAAAACTGTTTTTT

J: TRBJ1-3
V: TRBV15
size: -
D: -
CDR3: CATSRGRVSGNTIYF
DNA: TGTGCCACCAGCAGAGGCCGGGTTTCCGGAAACACCATATATTTT

J: TRBJ2-1
V: TRBV5-1
size: once
D: TRBD2
CDR3: CASSLAWRGLAVYNEQFF
DNA: TGCGCCAGCAGCTTGGCCTGGAGGGGACTAGCGGTCTACAATGAGCAGTTCTTC

J: TRBJ2-3
V: TRBV5-1
size: -
D: -
CDR3: CASSAPGDADTQYF
DNA: TGCGCCAGCAGCGCCCCAGGGGACGCAGATACGCAGTATTTT

J: TRBJ1-1
V: TRBV30
size: -
D: -
CDR3: CAWSVRGSGTEAFF
DNA: TGTGCCTGGAGTGTACGGGGGAGCGGAACTGAAGCTTTCTTT

J: TRBJ2-5
V: TRBV18
size: -
D: TRBD1
CDR3: CASSRRDRGQETQYF
DNA: TGTGCCAGCTCCCGCCGGGACAGGGGACAAGAGACCCAGTACTTC

J: TRBJ2-7
V: TRBV5-1
size: -
D: -
CDR3: CASSPGLASYEQYF
DNA: TGCGCCAGCAGCCCGGGACTTGCCTCCTACGAGCAGTACTTC

J: TRBJ2-5
V: TRBV28
size: -
D: -
CDR3: CASSLMRVQETQYF
DNA: TGTGCCAGCAGTTTAATGCGGGTCCAAGAGACCCAGTACTTC

J: TRBJ2-1
V: TRBV9
size: -
D: TRBD2
CDR3: CASSSRTSGAGNSYNEQFF
DNA: TGTGCCAGCAGCTCAAGAACTAGCGGGGCGGGGAACTCCTACAATGAGCAGTTCTTC

J: TRBJ1-1
V: TRBV2
size: -
D: -
CDR3: CASSEAGAGRAEAFF
DNA: TGTGCCAGCAGTGAAGCGGGGGCGGGGAGGGCTGAAGCTTTCTTT

J: TRBJ2-1
V: TRBV27
size: -
D: -
CDR3: CASSFNSNEQFF
DNA: TGTGCCAGCAGTTTCAATAGCAATGAGCAGTTCTTC

J: TRBJ2-7
V: TRBV21-1
size: -
D: -
CDR3: CASSKDPTSPSAYEQYF
DNA: TGTGCCAGCAGCAAAGACCCCACTAGCCCCTCTGCCTACGAGCAGTACTTC

J: TRBJ1-3
V: TRBV15
size: -
D: -
CDR3: CATSRDFSGNTIYF
DNA: TGTGCCACCAGTCGGGACTTCTCTGGAAACACCATATATTTT

J: TRBJ2-7
V: TRBV4-2
size: -
D: TRBD2
CDR3: CASSQGAGGYEQYF
DNA: TGTGCCAGCAGCCAAGGAGCGGGAGGGTACGAGCAGTACTTC

J: TRBJ2-7
V: TRBV18
size: once
D: TRBD1
CDR3: CASSPTGGESYEQYF
DNA: TGTGCCAGCTCACCGACAGGGGGCGAGTCCTACGAGCAGTACTTC

J: TRBJ2-7
V: TRBV5-1
size: -
D: -
CDR3: CASTGWGTYEQYF
DNA: TGCGCCAGTACAGGCTGGGGCACCTACGAGCAGTACTTC

J: TRBJ1-1
V: TRBV5-1
size: -
D: -
CDR3: CASSLDGGITEAFF
DNA: TGCGCCAGCAGCTTAGACGGCGGAATTACTGAAGCTTTCTTT

J: TRBJ2-2
V: TRBV7-8
size: -
D: TRBD2
CDR3: CASSFTLGLAGDTGELFF
DNA: TGTGCCAGCAGCTTTACCTTGGGACTAGCGGGGGACACCGGGGAGCTGTTTTTT

J: TRBJ1-1
V: TRBV2
size: few
D: -
CDR3: CALREDTEAFF
DNA: TGTGCATTAAGGGAGGACACTGAAGCTTTCTTT

J: TRBJ2-1
V: TRBV14
size: -
D: -
CDR3: CASSLGGIRYNEQFF
DNA: TGTGCCAGCAGCTTGGGAGGAATTCGGTACAATGAGCAGTTCTTC

J: TRBJ1-4
V: TRBV5-1
size: -
D: -
CDR3: CASRFGAGTNEKLFF
DNA: TGCGCCAGCCGCTTTGGGGCAGGGACTAATGAAAAACTGTTTTTT

J: TRBJ1-4
V: TRBV27
size: -
D: TRBD1
CDR3: CASSPQGAEFNEKLFF
DNA: TGTGCCAGCAGTCCGCAGGGGGCTGAATTTAATGAAAAACTGTTTTTT

J: TRBJ2-5
V: TRBV4-1
size: -
D: TRBD2
CDR3: CASSRKLAGETQYF
DNA: TGCGCCAGCAGCCGAAAACTAGCGGGAGAGACCCAGTACTTC

J: TRBJ2-2
V: TRBV7-9
size: -
D: -
CDR3: CSSSLGLGANTGELFF
DNA: TGTTCCAGCAGCTTAGGGTTAGGGGCGAACACCGGGGAGCTGTTTTTT

J: TRBJ2-7
V: TRBV30
size: -
D: TRBD2
CDR3: CAWSGERESIEQYF
DNA: TGTGCCTGGAGTGGAGAGCGGGAGAGTATCGAGCAGTACTTC

J: TRBJ2-7
V: TRBV7-2
size: -
D: TRBD2
CDR3: CASSLGASGSYEQYF
DNA: TGTGCCAGCAGCTTAGGGGCTAGCGGGAGCTACGAGCAGTACTTC

J: TRBJ2-1
V: TRBV19
size: -
D: TRBD2
CDR3: CASSSLSGASYNEQFF
DNA: TGTGCCAGTAGTTCCCTTAGCGGGGCCTCCTACAATGAGCAGTTCTTC

J: TRBJ2-1
V: TRBV2
size: -
D: -
CDR3: CASSSRSVGRGNEQFF
DNA: TGTGCCAGCAGTTCACGAAGCGTTGGCAGGGGCAATGAGCAGTTCTTC

J: TRBJ2-7
V: TRBV5-6
size: -
D: -
CDR3: CASSLVTAYEQYF
DNA: TGTGCCAGCAGCTTGGTGACAGCCTACGAGCAGTACTTC

J: TRBJ2-3
V: TRBV4-1
size: -
D: TRBD1
CDR3: CASSAYPQGAQGDTQYF
DNA: TGCGCCAGCAGCGCCTACCCACAGGGGGCTCAAGGAGATACGCAGTATTTT

J: TRBJ2-3
V: TRBV7-9
size: -
D: TRBD1
CDR3: CASSPQGISTDTQYF
DNA: TGTGCCAGCAGCCCACAGGGGATTAGCACAGATACGCAGTATTTT

J: TRBJ2-7
V: TRBV27
size: -
D: TRBD1
CDR3: CASSHGQGGGYEQYF
DNA: TGTGCCAGCAGCCACGGACAGGGCGGCGGCTACGAGCAGTACTTC

J: TRBJ2-3
V: TRBV30
size: -
D: -
CDR3: CAWKGPGYTQYF
DNA: TGTGCCTGGAAGGGGCCGGGTTATACGCAGTATTTT

J: TRBJ2-5
V: TRBV28
size: -
D: TRBD2
CDR3: CASSPGGVRETQYF
DNA: TGTGCCAGCAGTCCCGGGGGGGTGCGGGAGACCCAGTACTTC